One T cell receptor (beta chain) is described in this entry. The protocol was immunoSEQ multiplex PCR, while the TCRdb copy is restricted to in-frame clones and leaves out a portion. Here the sample spans over 100,000 clones, 80% to 90% being singletons. This record comes from a study of control samples from healthy donors and cancer patients. Trimming took off 1 base at V and 5 bases at J, with 20 bases between the two ends. The CDR3 sequence is 17 residues long. Germline V gene lookup returns CDR1 LGHDT and CDR2 YNNKEL (reference sequence). J is TRBJ1-2 and V is TRBV3-1 (or the pseudogene TRBV3-2); tentatively, D is TRBD1 (5 bases). This receptor was obtained from a woman in her forties or fifties in good health. Sequenced: blood. CDR3 DNA sequence: TGTGCCAGCAGCCAAGGGGGGTCCGGCCAGCGGTATTATGGCTACACCTTC. It specifies CASSQGGSGQRYYGYTF.